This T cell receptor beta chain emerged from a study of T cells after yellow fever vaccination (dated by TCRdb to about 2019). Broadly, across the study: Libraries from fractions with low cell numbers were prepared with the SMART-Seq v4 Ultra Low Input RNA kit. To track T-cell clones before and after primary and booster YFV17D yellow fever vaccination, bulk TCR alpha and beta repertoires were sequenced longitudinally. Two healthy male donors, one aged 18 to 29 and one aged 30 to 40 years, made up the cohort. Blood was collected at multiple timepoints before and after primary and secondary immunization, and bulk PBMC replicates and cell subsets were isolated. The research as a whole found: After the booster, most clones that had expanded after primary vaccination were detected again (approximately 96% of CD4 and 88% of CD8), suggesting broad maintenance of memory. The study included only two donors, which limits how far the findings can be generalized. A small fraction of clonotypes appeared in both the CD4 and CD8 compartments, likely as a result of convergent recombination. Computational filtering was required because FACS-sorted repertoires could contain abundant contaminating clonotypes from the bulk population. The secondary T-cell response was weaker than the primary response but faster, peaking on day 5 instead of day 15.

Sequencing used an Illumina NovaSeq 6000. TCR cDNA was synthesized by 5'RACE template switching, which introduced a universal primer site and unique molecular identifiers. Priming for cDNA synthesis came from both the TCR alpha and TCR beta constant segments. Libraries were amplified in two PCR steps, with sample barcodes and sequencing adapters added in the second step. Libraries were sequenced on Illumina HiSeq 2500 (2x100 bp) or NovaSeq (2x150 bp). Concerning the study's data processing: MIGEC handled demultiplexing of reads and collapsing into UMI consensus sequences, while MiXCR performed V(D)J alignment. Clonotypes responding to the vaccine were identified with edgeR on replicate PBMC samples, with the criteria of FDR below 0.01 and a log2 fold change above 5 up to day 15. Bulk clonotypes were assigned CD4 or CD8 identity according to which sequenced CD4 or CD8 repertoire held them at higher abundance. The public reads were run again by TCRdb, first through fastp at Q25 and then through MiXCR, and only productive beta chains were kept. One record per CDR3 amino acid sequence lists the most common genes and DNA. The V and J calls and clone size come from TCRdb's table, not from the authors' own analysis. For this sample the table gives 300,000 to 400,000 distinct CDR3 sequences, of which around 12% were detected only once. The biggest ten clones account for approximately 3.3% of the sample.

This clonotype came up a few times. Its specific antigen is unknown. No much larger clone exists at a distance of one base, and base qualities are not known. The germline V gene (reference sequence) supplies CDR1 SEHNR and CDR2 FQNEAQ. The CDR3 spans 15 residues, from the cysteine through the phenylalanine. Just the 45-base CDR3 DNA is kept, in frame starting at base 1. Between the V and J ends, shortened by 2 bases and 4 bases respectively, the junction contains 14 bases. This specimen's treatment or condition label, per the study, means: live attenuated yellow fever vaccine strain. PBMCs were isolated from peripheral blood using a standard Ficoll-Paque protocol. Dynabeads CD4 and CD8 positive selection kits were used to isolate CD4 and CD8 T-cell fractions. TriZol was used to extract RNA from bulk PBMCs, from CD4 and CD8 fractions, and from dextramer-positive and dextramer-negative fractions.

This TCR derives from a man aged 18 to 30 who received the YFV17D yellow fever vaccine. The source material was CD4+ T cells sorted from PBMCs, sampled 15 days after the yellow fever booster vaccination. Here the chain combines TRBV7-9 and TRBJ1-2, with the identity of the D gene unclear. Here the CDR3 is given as CASSLFSPFGYGYTF. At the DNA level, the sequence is TGTGCCAGCAGCTTATTCTCACCTTTCGGCTATGGCTACACCTTC.